This TCR beta chain was recovered during a study of blood T cell repertoires in COVID-19. Only in-frame clones appear in the TCRdb table, and some are missing; sequencing was by immunoSEQ multiplex PCR. The profile covers around 110,000 clones, with more than 75% appearing a single time and less than 1.5% taken by the ten largest. This CDR3 spans 13 amino acids. Germline V gene data show CDR1 as MNHEY and CDR2 as SVGAGI. Trimming shortened V by 7 bases and J by 4 bases, and 11 bases separated the two germline ends. The chain links TRBV6-5 to TRBJ2-1; tentative D call: TRBD2 (5 bases). Material: peripheral blood. This TCR came from a man between 35 and 55 years old with acute or convalescent COVID-19. DNA of the CDR3: TGTGCCAGCACCCGGGGATTTTACAATGAGCAGTTCTTC. Translating gives CASTRGFYNEQFF.